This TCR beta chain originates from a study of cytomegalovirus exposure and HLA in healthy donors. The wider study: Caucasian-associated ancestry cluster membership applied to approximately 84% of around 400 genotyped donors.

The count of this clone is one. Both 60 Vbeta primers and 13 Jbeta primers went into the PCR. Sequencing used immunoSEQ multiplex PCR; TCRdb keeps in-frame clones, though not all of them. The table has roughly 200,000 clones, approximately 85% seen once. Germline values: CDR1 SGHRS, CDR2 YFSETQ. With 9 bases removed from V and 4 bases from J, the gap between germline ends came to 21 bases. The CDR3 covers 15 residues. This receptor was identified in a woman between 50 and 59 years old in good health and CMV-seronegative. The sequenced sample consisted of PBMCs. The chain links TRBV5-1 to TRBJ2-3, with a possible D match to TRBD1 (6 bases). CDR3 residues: CATQQQGLVADTQYF. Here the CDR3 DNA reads TGCGCCACCCAGCAGCAGGGGCTGGTGGCAGATACGCAGTATTTT.